This TCR beta chain was sequenced for a study of radiation and T cells in renal cell carcinoma. Overall study results and limits: Top tumor clonotypes rose in blood 2 weeks post-radiation, then contracted.

The time point here: blood 4 weeks post-SBRT, at nephrectomy. Treatment given: 15 Gy SBRT to primary tumor, nephrectomy 4 weeks later. Radiation-treated patients gave blood at baseline, week 2 and week 4. Measured with immunoSEQ multiplex PCR; TCRdb has only the in-frame clones, and not every one. This sample has about 78,000 clones, with roughly nine tenths found just once. About this clone itself: Its antigen is currently unknown.

The CDR3 is 15 amino acids. The junction had 4 bases not matched to a gene; V was cut back by 6 bases and J by 3 bases. Germline CDR1 is MNHEY and CDR2 is SVGAGI. This sample comprised blood, obtained from a patient whose treatment included radiotherapy and nephrectomy. The chain uses TRBV6-5 and TRBJ2-2; 10 bases match TRBD2. This clonotype originated in a woman between 65 and 79 years old with renal cell carcinoma. DNA for the CDR3: TGTGCCAGCAGCTTAGCGGGGGGTCACACCGGGGAGCTGTTTTTT. The encoded protein is CASSLAGGHTGELFF.